This T cell receptor beta chain was captured in a study of shared clonotypes between healthy human individuals. Study-wide findings and caveats: Naive subsets generally had larger estimated richness than memory subsets.

This clone has more than one count but fewer than ten. Its antigen remains unidentified. The trim removed 3 bases at V and 0 bases at J, leaving 5 bases unmatched. This CDR3 is built from 18 residues. Germline assignment: CDR1 LNHDA and CDR2 SQIVND (reference sequence). Terminally differentiated effector memory CD45RA+ cells were excluded from the naive CD8 cells, which were CD45RO-negative and positively selected for CCR7. All donors qualified as healthy HIV-negative adults and had experienced no recent acute infections or vaccinations. Splitting of each subset's genomic DNA was done evenly across several immunoSEQ plates. The repertoire was sequenced with immunoSEQ multiplex PCR; TCRdb's copy has only in-frame clones and lacks some. Of under 1 million clones listed, about 96% are singletons.

The TCR sequence derives from a man in his thirties or forties in good health. The sequenced sample was naive CD8+ T cells sorted from blood. The chain carries TRBV19 and TRBJ2-1, with 13 bases that match TRBD2. The CDR3 DNA reads TGTGCCAGTAGTATGGGACTAGCGGGACCGAGCTCCTACAATGAGCAGTTCTTC. Amino acid sequence: CASSMGLAGPSSYNEQFF.